This TCR beta chain was sequenced in a study of shared clonotypes between healthy human individuals. Here immunoSEQ multiplex PCR was the method, and the copy in TCRdb shows in-frame clones only, minus some. Here the sample spans millions of clones, 85% to 95% being singletons. V shed 1 base, J shed 6 bases, and the junction held 5 bases outside the gene matches. The CDR3 consists of 14 residues. CDR1 is MGHDK, CDR2 SYGVNS, per germline. In regard to this clone: Its antigen remains unidentified.

Findings and caveats of the study: Sharing across four donors was highest in naive CD4 (around 5%) and lowest in memory CD8 (0.4%).

CD4+ cells yielded CD45RA+ naive and CD45RA-negative memory subsets. The receptor was isolated from a man aged 18 to 30 in good health. The J gene is TRBJ1-2, the V gene TRBV25-1; 7 nucleotides line up with TRBD1. Sequenced input: naive CD4+ T cells sorted from blood. As for subset: CD45RA+ positively selected. The CDR3 DNA sequence: TGTGCCAGCAGTGAATTAGACAGGGACCATGGCTACACCTTC. Amino acids: CASSELDRDHGYTF.